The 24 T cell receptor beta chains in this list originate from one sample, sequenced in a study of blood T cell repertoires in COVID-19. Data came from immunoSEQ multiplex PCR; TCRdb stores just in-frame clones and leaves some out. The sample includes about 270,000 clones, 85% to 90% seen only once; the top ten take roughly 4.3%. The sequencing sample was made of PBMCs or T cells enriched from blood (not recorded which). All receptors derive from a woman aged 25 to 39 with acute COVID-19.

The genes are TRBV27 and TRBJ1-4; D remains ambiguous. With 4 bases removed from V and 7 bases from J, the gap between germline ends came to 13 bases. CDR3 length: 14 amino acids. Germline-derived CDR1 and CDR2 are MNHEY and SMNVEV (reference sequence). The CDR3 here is CASSSPALGEKLFF. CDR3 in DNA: TGTGCCAGCAGTTCCCCTGCCCTCGGTGAAAAACTGTTTTTT. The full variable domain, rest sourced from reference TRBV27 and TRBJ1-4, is EAQVTQNPRYLITVTGKKLTVTCSQNMNHEYMSWYRQDPGLGLRQIYYSMNVEVTDKGDVPEGYKVSRKEKRNFPLILESPSPNQTSLYFCASSSPALGEKLFFGSGTQLSVL.

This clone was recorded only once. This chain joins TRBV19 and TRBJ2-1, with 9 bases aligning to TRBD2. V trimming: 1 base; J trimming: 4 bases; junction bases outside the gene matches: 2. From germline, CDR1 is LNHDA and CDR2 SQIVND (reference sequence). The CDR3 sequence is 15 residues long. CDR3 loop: CASSIAGLAYNEQFF. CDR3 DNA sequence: TGTGCCAGTAGTATAGCAGGACTAGCGTACAATGAGCAGTTCTTC.

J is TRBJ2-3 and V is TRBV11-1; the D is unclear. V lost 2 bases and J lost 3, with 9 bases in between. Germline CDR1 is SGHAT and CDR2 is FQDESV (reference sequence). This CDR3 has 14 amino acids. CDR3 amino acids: CASSLHLGTDTQYF. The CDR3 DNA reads TGTGCCAGCAGCTTACACCTCGGGACAGATACGCAGTATTTT.

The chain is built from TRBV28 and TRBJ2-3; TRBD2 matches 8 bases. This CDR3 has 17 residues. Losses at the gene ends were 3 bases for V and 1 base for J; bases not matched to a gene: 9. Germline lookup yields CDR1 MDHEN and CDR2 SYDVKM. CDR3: CASSLGEAGVGTDTQYF. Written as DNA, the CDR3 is TGTGCCAGCAGTTTGGGGGAAGCGGGAGTGGGCACAGATACGCAGTATTTT.

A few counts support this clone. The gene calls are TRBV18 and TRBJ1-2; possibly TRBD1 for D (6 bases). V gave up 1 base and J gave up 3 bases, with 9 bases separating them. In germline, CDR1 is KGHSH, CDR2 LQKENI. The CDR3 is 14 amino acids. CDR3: CASSPQGDDYGYTF. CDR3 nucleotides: TGTGCCAGCTCACCACAGGGGGACGACTATGGCTACACCTTC.

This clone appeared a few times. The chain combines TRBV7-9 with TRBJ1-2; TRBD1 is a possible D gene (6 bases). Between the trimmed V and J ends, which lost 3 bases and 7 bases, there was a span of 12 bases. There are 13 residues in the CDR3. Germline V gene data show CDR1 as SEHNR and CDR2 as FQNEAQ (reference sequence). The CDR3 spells CASSFRSGVGYTF. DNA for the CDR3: TGTGCCAGCAGCTTCAGGTCAGGGGTTGGCTACACCTTC.

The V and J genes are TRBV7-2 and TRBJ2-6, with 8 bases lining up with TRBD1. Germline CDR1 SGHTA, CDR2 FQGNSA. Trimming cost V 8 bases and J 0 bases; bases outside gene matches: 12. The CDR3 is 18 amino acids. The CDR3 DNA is TGTGCCAGCCCCATCTCGGGACAGGATACCTCTGGGGCCAACGTCCTGACTTTC. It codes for CASPISGQDTSGANVLTF.

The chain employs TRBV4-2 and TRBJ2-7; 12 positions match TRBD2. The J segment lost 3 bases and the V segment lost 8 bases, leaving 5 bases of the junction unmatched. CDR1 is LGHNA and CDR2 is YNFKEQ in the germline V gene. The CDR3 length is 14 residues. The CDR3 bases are TGTGCCAGCGGAAGGGGACTAGCGGGCTACGAGCAGTACTTC. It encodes CASGRGLAGYEQYF.

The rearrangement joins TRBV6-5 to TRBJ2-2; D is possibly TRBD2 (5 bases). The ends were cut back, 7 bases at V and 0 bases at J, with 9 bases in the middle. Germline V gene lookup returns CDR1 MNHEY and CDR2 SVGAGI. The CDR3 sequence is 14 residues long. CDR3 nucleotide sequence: TGTGCCAGCACCTCGGGGACGAACACCGGGGAGCTGTTTTTT. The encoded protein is CASTSGTNTGELFF.

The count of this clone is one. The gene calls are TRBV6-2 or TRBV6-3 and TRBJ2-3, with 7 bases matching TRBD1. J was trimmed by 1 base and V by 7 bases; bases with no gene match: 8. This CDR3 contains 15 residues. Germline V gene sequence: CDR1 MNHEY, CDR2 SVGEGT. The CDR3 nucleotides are TGTGCCAGCAACCCGGGACAGCTCCGCACAGATACGCAGTATTTT. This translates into CASNPGQLRTDTQYF.

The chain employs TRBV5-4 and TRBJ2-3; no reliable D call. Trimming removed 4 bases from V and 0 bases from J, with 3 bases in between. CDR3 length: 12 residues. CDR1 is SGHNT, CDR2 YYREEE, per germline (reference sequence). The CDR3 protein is CASSQSTDTQYF. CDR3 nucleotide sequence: TGTGCCAGCAGCCAAAGCACAGATACGCAGTATTTT. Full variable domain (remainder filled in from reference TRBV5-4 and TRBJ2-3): ETGVTQSPTHLIKTRGQQVTLRCSSQSGHNTVSWYQQALGQGPQFIFQYYREEENGRGNFPPRFSGLQFPNYSSELNVNALELDDSALYLCASSQSTDTQYFGPGTRLTVL.

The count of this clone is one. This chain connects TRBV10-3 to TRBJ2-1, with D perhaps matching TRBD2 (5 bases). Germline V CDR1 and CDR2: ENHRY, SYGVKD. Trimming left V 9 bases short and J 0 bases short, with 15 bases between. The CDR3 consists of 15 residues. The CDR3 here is CAIREGDSSYNEQFF. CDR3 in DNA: TGTGCCATAAGAGAGGGTGATAGCTCCTACAATGAGCAGTTCTTC.

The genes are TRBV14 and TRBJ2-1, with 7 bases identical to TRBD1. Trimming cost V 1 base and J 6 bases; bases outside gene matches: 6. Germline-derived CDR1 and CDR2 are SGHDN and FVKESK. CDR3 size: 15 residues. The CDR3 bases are TGTGCCAGCAGCCAAGGCCGGGACAGATCCAATGAGCAGTTCTTC. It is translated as CASSQGRDRSNEQFF.

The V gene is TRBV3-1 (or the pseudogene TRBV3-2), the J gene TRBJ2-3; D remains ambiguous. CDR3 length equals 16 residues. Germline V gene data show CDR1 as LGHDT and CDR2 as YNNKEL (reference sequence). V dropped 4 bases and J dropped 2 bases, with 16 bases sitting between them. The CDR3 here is CASSLSAARTTDTQYF. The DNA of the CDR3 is TGTGCCAGCAGCCTCTCGGCGGCTCGAACCACAGATACGCAGTATTTT.

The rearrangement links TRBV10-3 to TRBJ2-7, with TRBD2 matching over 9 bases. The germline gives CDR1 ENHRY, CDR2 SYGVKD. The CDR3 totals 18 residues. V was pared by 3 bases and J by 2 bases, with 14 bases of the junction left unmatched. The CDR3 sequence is CAISELGSRSGGPYEQYF. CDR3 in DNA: TGTGCCATCAGTGAACTCGGAAGCCGAAGCGGGGGGCCCTACGAGCAGTACTTC.

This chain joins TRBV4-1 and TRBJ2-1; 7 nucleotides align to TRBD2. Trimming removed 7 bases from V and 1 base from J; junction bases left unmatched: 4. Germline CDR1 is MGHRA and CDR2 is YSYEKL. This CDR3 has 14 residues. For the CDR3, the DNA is TGCGCCAGCACTTCGGGAGGATCCTACAATGAGCAGTTCTTC. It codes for CASTSGGSYNEQFF.

The CDR3 nucleotides read TGTGCCAGCAGTTACGGAACAGGGTGGGACACTGAAGCTTTCTTT. This encodes CASSYGTGWDTEAFF. The V call is TRBV6-5, the J call TRBJ1-1, with D perhaps TRBD1 (6 bases). V lost 2 bases, J lost 3 bases, and 13 bases lay in between. Looked up from germline, CDR1 is MNHEY and CDR2 is SVGAGI. The CDR3 is 15 residues long.

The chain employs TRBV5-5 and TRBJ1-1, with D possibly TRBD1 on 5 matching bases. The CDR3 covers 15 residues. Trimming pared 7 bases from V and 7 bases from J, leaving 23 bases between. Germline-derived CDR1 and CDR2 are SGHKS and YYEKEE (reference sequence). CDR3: CASQIPGPQGDEAFF. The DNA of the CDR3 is TGTGCCAGCCAAATTCCCGGGCCACAAGGGGATGAAGCTTTCTTT.

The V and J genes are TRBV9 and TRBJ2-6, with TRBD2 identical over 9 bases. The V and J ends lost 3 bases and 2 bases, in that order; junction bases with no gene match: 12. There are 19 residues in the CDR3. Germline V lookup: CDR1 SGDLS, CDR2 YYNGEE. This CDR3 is CASSASGTSSFPGANVLTF. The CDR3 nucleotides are TGTGCCAGCAGCGCATCCGGGACTAGCTCGTTCCCTGGGGCCAACGTCCTGACTTTC. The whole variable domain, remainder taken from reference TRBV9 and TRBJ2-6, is DSGVTQTPKHLITATGQRVTLRCSPRSGDLSVYWYQQSLDQGLQFLIQYYNGEERAKGNILERFSAQQFPDLHSELNLSSLELGDSALYFCASSASGTSSFPGANVLTFGAGSRLTVL.

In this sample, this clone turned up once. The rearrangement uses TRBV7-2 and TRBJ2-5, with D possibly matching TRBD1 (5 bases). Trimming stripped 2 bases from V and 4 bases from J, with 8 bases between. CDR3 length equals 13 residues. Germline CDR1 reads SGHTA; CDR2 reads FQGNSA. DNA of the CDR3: TGTGCCAGCAGCTTACGTAGGGGAGAGACCCAGTACTTC. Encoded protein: CASSLRRGETQYF.

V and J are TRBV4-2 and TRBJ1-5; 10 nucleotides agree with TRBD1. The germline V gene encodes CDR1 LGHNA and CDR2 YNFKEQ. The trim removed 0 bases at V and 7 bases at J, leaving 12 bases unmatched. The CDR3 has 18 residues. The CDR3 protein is CASSQDLHGTGDGQPQHF. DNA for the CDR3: TGTGCCAGCAGCCAAGATCTTCATGGGACAGGGGACGGACAGCCCCAGCATTTT.

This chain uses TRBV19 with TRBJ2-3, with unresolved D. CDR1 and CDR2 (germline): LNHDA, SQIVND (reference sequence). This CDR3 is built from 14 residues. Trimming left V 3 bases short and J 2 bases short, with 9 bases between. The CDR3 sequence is CASSILRSTDTQYF. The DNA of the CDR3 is TGTGCCAGTAGTATCCTACGGTCCACAGATACGCAGTATTTT.

As DNA, the CDR3 is TGTGCCAGCAATTCGGGGCAGGGGGTTTATGGCTACACCTTC. This sequence encodes CASNSGQGVYGYTF. The V call is TRBV6-1, the J call TRBJ1-2; 7 bases are a match to TRBD1. The germline V gene has CDR1 MNHNS and CDR2 SASEGT. The CDR3 runs 14 residues. The ends lost 7 bases at V and 5 bases at J; junction bases unmatched: 10.

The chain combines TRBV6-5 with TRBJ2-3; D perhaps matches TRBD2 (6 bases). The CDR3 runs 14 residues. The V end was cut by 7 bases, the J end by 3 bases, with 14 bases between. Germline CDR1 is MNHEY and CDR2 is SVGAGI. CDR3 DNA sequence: TGTGCCAGCACCTCAGCTAGCGAGACAGATACGCAGTATTTT. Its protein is CASTSASETDTQYF.